This T cell receptor beta chain was identified during a study of Ad26.COV2.S vaccination and SARS-CoV-2 variants. About the research overall: The donor was enrolled in the Ad26.COV2.S arm of the COV1001 trial.

Sequencing used immunoSEQ multiplex PCR; TCRdb keeps in-frame clones, though not all of them. The repertoire holds 300,000 to 400,000 clones, with 75% to 90% as singletons. Treatment here: roughly 18 received Ad26.COV2.S at low or high dose, single or two shots; about 5 received placebo; per-sample allocation not given. Sampling took place 63 days after the first vaccine or placebo injection. Boston hosted the donor, who was an adult aged 18-55 years. The administered vaccine (an Ad26 vector) expressed Wuhan-strain SARS-CoV-2 spike. V gave up 5 bases and J gave up 7 bases, with 17 bases separating them. This CDR3 has 14 residues. Per the germline V gene, CDR1 is SGHTA and CDR2 is FQGNSA.

The receptor was isolated from a person between 18 and 60 years old who received the Ad26.COV2.S COVID-19 vaccine or a placebo. Sequences were derived from peripheral blood, sampled in a trial of Ad26.COV2.S vaccine versus placebo. The chain links TRBV7-2 to TRBJ1-2, with a possible D match to TRBD1 (5 bases). The CDR3 DNA is TGTGCCAGCAGCCGTTTGGGGGGGGAGTCTGGCTACACCTTC. Protein sequence: CASSRLGGESGYTF.